Described below is a single T cell receptor (beta chain) sequence and its context. This sample was included in a study of blood T cell repertoires in COVID-19. Clones were read by immunoSEQ multiplex PCR, and TCRdb kept only the in-frame ones, dropping some. This repertoire shows a few hundred thousand clones, 80% to 90% found once; its top ten account for 1.9%. Looked up from germline, CDR1 is MNHNS and CDR2 is SASEGT. The CDR3 has 13 amino acids. V lost 2 bases to trimming and J lost 6 bases, with 7 bases between them. Study members were between roughly 18 and 100 years old and lived in 24 US regions.

The sequence derives from a man aged 40-49 years in a cohort exposed to, infected with or recovered from COVID-19 (not recorded which). Sequenced sample: PBMCs or T cells enriched from blood (not recorded which). The chain combines TRBV6-1 with TRBJ2-2, with D tentatively TRBD2 (6 bases). CDR3 in DNA: TGTGCCAGCAGTGAATGGGGGGCCGGGGAGCTGTTTTTT. This encodes CASSEWGAGELFF.